This passage covers 9 T cell receptor beta chains from one sample sequenced in a study of OX40 agonist ivuxolimab in advanced cancers. Using immunoSEQ multiplex PCR, the repertoire was profiled, and TCRdb retains in-frame clones only, with some absent. The table records about 35,000 clones, 80% to 95% of them present only once. The specimen comprised CD4+ or CD8+ T cells sorted from blood, sampled in a trial of the OX40 agonist ivuxolimab. These receptors originate from an adult with an advanced solid tumor such as melanoma, head and neck, liver or kidney cancer.

V and J are TRBV29-1 and TRBJ2-5, with D unclear. Trimming pared 4 bases from V and 5 bases from J, leaving 11 bases between. CDR1 and CDR2 (germline): SQVTM, ANQGSEA. This CDR3 is 12 amino acids long. The chain's CDR3 is CSVVSSTETQYF. The DNA of the CDR3 is TGCAGCGTTGTTTCGTCCACGGAGACCCAGTACTTC.

This clone is medium-sized by share. This chain uses TRBV9 with TRBJ1-1; tentatively, D is TRBD1 (6 bases). Germline V CDR1 and CDR2: SGDLS, YYNGEE. The CDR3 loop spans 15 amino acids. The V end lost 4 bases, the J end lost 0 bases, and 13 bases lay between the germline ends. In DNA form, the CDR3 reads TGTGCCAGCAGCCCTGAACAGGGCGTGAACACTGAAGCTTTCTTT. Its translation is CASSPEQGVNTEAFF.

V and J are TRBV4-1 and TRBJ1-5; weak D call: TRBD1 (6 bases). The V end lost 1 base, the J end lost 0 bases, and 22 bases lay between the germline ends. CDR1 is MGHRA and CDR2 is YSYEKL in the germline V gene. This CDR3 is 20 amino acids long. CDR3 nucleotide sequence: TGCGCCAGCAGCCAAGGGACCGGGACATCCGTCCCTTATAGCAATCAGCCCCAGCATTTT. It yields the protein CASSQGTGTSVPYSNQPQHF.

The chain has TRBV11-2 and TRBJ1-3; D is unresolved. The CDR3 extends over 10 amino acids. CDR1 is SGHAT, CDR2 FQNNGV, per germline. V lost 8 bases and J lost 4, with 3 bases in between. CDR3 DNA sequence: TGTGCCAGCGGGGGAAACACCATATATTTT. Translation: CASGGNTIYF.

The rearrangement joins TRBV30 to TRBJ2-2; 8 bases agree with TRBD2. Germline CDR1 and CDR2: GTSNPN and SVGIG (reference sequence). CDR3 length: 16 amino acids. With 7 bases clipped from V and 4 bases from J, the junction kept 14 bases outside the gene matches. The CDR3 loop reads CASLQGQREPTGELFF. The CDR3 DNA reads TGTGCCTCCCTTCAGGGCCAGCGGGAGCCCACCGGGGAGCTGTTTTTT.

This rearrangement joins TRBV30 to TRBJ1-2, with D hard to call. The germline V and J ends were trimmed by 1 base and 8 bases, with 17 bases remaining between them. The CDR3 totals 14 residues. Germline-derived CDR1 and CDR2 are GTSNPN and SVGIG (reference sequence). The CDR3 protein is CAWSGDRAAGGYTF. The CDR3 DNA is TGTGCCTGGAGTGGGGATAGGGCGGCGGGGGGCTACACCTTC.

This chain connects TRBV28 to TRBJ2-3; tentative D call: TRBD2 (6 bases). The V gene's germline CDR1 is MDHEN and CDR2 SYDVKM. The V gene lost 8 bases and the J gene lost 0 bases, with 15 bases spanning the gap. The CDR3 runs 15 residues. In DNA, the CDR3 is TGTGCCAGCTCATGGAGGGGACTTAGCACAGATACGCAGTATTTT. It yields the protein CASSWRGLSTDTQYF.

J is TRBJ2-5 and V is TRBV15, with a weak D call TRBD2 (6 bases). The V and J ends lost 4 bases and 5 bases respectively, with 14 bases between them. This CDR3 has 14 residues. Germline loops: CDR1 LNHNV, CDR2 YYDKDF (reference sequence). Here the CDR3 reads CATSTRGGWETQYF. Written as DNA, the CDR3 is TGTGCCACCAGCACGAGGGGAGGTTGGGAGACCCAGTACTTC.

This clone appeared a single time. The V gene is TRBV11-3, the J gene TRBJ2-7; 9 nucleotides match TRBD1. Germline V CDR1 and CDR2: SGHNT, YENEEA. V lost 2 bases and J lost 7; bases outside the gene matches: 3. The CDR3 runs to 13 residues. CDR3 loop: CASSLPGTGEQYF. The CDR3 region has the DNA TGTGCCAGCAGCTTACCCGGGACAGGGGAGCAGTACTTC.